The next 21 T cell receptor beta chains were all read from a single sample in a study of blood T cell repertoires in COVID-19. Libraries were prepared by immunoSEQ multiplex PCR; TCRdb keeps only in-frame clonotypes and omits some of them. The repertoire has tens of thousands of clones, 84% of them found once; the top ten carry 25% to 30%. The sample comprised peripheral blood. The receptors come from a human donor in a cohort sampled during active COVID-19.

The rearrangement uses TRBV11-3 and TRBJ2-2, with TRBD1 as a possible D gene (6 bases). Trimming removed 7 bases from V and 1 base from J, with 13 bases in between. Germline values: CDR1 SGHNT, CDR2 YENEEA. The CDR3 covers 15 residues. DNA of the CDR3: TGTGCCAGCAACGACAGGTCAAAGAACACCGGGGAGCTGTTTTTT. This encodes CASNDRSKNTGELFF. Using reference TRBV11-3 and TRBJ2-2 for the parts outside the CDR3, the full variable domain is EAGVVQSPRYKIIEKKQPVAFWCNPISGHNTLYWYLQNLGQGPELLIRYENEEAVDDSQLPKDRFSAERLKGVDSTLKIQPAELGDSAVYLCASNDRSKNTGELFFGEGSRLTVL.

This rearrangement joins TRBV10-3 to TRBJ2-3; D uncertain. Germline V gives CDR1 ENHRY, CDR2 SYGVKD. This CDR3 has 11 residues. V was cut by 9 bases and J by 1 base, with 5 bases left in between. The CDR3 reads CAIQGTDTQYF. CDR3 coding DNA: TGTGCCATTCAGGGCACAGATACGCAGTATTTT.

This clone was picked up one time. This CDR3 is CASSLGGGGYTF. The CDR3, as DNA: TGTGCCAGCAGCTTAGGGGGGGGTGGCTACACCTTC. The chain joins TRBV11-2 to TRBJ1-2, with D possibly being TRBD1 (5 bases). CDR1 is SGHAT and CDR2 is FQNNGV in the germline V gene. The ends were cut back, 1 base at V and 7 bases at J, with 7 bases in the middle. There are 12 residues in the CDR3.

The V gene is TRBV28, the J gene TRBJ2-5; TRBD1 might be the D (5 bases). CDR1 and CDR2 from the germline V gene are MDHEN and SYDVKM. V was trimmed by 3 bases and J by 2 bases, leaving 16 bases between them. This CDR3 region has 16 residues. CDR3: CASSFNGQGNQETQYF. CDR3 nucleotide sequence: TGTGCCAGCAGTTTTAACGGCCAGGGTAATCAAGAGACCCAGTACTTC.

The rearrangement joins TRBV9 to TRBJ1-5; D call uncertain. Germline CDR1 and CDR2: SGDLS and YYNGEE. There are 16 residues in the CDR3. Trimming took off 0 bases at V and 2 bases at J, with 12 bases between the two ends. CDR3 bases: TGTGCCAGCAGCGTAGGGCCTACCGGGGGCAATCAGCCCCAGCATTTT. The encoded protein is CASSVGPTGGNQPQHF.

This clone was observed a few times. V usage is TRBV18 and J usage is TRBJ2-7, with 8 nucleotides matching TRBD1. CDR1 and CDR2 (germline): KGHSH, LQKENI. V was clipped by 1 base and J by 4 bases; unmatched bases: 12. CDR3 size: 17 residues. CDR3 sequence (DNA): TGTGCCAGCTCACCACGCCCTACAGGGACAGGACTTTACGAGCAGTACTTC. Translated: CASSPRPTGTGLYEQYF.

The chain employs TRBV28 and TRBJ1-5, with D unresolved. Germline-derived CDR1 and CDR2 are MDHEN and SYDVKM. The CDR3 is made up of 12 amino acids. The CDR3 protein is CGIAGSDQPQHF. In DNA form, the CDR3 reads TGTGGCATAGCGGGGTCGGATCAGCCCCAGCATTTT.

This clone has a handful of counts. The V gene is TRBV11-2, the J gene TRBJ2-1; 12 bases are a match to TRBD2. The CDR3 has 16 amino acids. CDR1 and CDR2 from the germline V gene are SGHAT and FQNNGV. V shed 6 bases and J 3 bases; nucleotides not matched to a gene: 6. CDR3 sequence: CASRRLAGEIYNEQFF. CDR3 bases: TGTGCCAGCAGAAGACTAGCGGGGGAGATCTACAATGAGCAGTTCTTC.

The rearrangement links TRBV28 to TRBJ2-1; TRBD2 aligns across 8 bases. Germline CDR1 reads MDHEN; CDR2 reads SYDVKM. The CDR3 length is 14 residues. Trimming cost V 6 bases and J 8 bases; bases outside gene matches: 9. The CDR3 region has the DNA TGTGCCAGCAGCTCGGGGGGGGCCGGCGATGAGCAGTTCTTC. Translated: CASSSGGAGDEQFF.

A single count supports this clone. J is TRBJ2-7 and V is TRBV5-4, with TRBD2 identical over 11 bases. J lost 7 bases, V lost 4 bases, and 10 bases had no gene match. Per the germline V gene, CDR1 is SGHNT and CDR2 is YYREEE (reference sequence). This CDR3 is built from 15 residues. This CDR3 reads CASSPTSGGPKEQYF. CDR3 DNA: TGTGCCAGCAGCCCTACTAGCGGGGGCCCCAAAGAGCAGTACTTC.

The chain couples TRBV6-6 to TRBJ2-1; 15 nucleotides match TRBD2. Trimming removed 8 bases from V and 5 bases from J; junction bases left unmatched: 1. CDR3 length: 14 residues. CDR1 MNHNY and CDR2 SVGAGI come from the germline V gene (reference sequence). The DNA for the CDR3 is TGTGCCAGCGGGACTAGCGGGGGGAACAATGAGCAGTTCTTC. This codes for CASGTSGGNNEQFF.

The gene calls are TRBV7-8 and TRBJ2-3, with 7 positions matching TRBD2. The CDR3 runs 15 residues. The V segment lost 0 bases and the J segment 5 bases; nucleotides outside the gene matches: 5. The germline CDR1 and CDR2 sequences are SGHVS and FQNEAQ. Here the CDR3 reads CASSLARGGVDTQYF. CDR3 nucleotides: TGTGCCAGCAGCTTAGCTCGCGGGGGTGTAGATACGCAGTATTTT.

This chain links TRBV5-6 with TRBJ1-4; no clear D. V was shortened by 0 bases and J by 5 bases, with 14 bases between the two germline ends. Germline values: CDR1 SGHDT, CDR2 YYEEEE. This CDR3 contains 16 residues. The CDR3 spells CASSLVSTRVNEKLFF. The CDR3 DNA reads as TGTGCCAGCAGCTTGGTATCGACACGCGTAAATGAAAAACTGTTTTTT.

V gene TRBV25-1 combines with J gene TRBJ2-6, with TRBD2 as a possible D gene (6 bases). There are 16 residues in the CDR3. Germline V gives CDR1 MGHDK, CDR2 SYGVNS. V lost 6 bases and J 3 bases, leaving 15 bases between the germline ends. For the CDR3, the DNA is TGTGCCAGCAGGGGAAGACTGGAGGGTGGGGCCAACGTCCTGACTTTC. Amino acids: CASRGRLEGGANVLTF.

In nucleotides, the CDR3 is TGTGCCAGCAGTGAACGTGGGGGCGTAGATGAAAAACTGTTTTTT. This sequence encodes CASSERGGVDEKLFF. This rearrangement joins TRBV2 to TRBJ1-4; D is perhaps TRBD1 (6 bases). The CDR3 is 15 amino acids. The V gene's germline CDR1 is SNHLY and CDR2 FYNNEI. With 2 bases removed from V and 6 bases from J, the gap between germline ends came to 13 bases.

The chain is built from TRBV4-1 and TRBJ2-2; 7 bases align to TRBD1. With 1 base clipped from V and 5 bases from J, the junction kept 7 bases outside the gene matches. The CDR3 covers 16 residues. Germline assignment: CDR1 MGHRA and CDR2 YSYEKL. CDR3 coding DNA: TGCGCCAGCAGCCAAGTCTCAGGGGGTGGGACCGGGGAGCTGTTTTTT. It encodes CASSQVSGGGTGELFF.

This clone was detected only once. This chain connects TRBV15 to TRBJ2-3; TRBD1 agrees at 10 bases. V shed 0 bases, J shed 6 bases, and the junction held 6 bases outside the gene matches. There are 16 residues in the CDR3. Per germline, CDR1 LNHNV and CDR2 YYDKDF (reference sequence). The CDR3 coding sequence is TGTGCCACCAGCAGAGATCGCGGGACAGGGGCCGATACGCAGTATTTT. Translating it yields CATSRDRGTGADTQYF.

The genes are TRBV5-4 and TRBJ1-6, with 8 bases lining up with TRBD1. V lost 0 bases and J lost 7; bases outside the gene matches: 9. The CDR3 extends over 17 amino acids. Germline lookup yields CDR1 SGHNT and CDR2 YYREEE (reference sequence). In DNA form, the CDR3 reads TGTGCCAGCAGCTTGGGGACAGGGTTCCGGGCCAATTCACCCCTCCACTTT. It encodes CASSLGTGFRANSPLHF.

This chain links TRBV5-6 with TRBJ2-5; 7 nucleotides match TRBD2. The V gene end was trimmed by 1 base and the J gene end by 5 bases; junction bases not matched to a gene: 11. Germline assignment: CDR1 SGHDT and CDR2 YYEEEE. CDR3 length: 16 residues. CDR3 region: CASSLSGGAGGETQYF. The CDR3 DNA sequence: TGTGCCAGCAGCTTGAGCGGTGGGGCCGGGGGGGAGACCCAGTACTTC.

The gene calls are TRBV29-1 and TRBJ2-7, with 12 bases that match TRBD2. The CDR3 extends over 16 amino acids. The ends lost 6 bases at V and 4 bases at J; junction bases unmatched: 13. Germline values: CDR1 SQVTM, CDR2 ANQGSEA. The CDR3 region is CSVQGLAGLSKYEQYF. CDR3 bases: TGCAGCGTCCAAGGACTAGCGGGGTTAAGTAAGTACGAGCAGTACTTC.

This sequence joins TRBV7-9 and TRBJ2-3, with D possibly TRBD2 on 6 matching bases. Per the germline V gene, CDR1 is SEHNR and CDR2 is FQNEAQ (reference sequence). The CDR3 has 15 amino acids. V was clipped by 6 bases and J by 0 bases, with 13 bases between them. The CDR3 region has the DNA TGTGCCAGCAGTCGAAGCGGGCCAAGCACAGATACGCAGTATTTT. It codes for CASSRSGPSTDTQYF.